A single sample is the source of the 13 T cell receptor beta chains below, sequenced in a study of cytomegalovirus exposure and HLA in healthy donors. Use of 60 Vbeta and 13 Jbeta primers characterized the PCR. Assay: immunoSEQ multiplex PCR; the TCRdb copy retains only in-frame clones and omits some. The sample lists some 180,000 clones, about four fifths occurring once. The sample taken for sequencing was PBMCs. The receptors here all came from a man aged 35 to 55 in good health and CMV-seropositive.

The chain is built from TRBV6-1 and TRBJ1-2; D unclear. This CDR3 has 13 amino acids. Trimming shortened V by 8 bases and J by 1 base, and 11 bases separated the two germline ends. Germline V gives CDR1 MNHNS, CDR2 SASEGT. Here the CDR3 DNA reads TGTGCCAGCCGGGAAGGGAGTAACTATGGCTACACCTTC. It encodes CASREGSNYGYTF.

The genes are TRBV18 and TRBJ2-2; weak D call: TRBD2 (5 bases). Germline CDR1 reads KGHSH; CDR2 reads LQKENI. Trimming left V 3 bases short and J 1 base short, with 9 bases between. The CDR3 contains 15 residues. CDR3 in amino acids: CASSPLAENTGELFF. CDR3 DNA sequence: TGTGCCAGCTCACCGCTAGCAGAGAACACCGGGGAGCTGTTTTTT. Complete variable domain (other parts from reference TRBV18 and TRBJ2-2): NAGVMQNPRHLVRRRGQEARLRCSPMKGHSHVYWYRQLPEEGLKFMVYLQKENIIDESGMPKERFSAEFPKEGPSILRIQQVVRGDSAAYFCASSPLAENTGELFFGEGSRLTVL.

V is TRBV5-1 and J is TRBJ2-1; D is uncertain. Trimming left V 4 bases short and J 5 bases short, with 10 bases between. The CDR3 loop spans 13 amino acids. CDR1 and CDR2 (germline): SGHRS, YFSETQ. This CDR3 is CASSLLHHNEQFF. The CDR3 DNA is TGCGCCAGCAGCCTCTTACATCACAATGAGCAGTTCTTC.

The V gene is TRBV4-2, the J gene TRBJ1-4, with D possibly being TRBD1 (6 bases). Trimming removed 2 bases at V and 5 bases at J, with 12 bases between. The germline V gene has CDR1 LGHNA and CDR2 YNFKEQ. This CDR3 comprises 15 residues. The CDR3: CASSQIQGTNEKLFF. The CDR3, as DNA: TGTGCCAGCAGCCAAATTCAGGGGACGAATGAAAAACTGTTTTTT.

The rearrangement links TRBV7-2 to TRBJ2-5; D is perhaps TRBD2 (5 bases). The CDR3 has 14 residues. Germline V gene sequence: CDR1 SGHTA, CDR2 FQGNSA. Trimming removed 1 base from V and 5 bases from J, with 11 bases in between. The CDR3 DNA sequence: TGTGCCAGCAGCTTAGAGGCTAGCACCGAGACCCAGTACTTC. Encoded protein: CASSLEASTETQYF.

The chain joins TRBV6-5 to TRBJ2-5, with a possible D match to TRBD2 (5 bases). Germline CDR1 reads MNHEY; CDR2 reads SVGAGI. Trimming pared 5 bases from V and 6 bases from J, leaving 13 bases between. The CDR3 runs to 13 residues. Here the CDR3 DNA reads TGTGCCAGCAGTGGACTTAGGCGCCAGACCCAGTACTTC. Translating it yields CASSGLRRQTQYF.

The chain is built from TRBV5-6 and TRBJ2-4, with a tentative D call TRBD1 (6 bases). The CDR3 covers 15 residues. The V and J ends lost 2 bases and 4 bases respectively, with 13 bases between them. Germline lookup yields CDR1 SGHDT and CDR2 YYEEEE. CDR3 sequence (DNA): TGTGCCAGCAGCTTATCGGGTCAGGGGAAAAACATTCAGTACTTC. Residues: CASSLSGQGKNIQYF. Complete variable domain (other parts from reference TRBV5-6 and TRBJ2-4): DAGVTQSPTHLIKTRGQQVTLRCSPKSGHDTVSWYQQALGQGPQFIFQYYEEEERQRGNFPDRFSGHQFPNYSSELNVNALLLGDSALYLCASSLSGQGKNIQYFGAGTRLSVL.

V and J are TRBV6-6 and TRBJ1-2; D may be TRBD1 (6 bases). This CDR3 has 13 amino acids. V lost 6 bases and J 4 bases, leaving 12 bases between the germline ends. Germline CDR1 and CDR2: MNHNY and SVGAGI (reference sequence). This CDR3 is CASRPGQTYGYTF. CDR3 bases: TGTGCCAGCAGACCAGGACAGACCTATGGCTACACCTTC.

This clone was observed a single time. CDR3 in DNA: TGTGCCAGCAGTGGGAACAGGTTATTCAATCAGCCCCAGCATTTT. Translating gives CASSGNRLFNQPQHF. The chain recombines TRBV2 with TRBJ1-5; D is perhaps TRBD1 (5 bases). Germline loops: CDR1 SNHLY, CDR2 FYNNEI. The CDR3 runs 15 residues. V lost 4 bases and J 3 bases, leaving 13 bases between the germline ends.

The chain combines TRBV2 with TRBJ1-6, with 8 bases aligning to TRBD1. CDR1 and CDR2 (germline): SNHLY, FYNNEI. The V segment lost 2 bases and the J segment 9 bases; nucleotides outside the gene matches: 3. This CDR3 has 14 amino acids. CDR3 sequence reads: CASSEWTGSSPLHF. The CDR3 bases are TGTGCCAGCAGTGAATGGACAGGGAGTTCACCCCTCCACTTT.

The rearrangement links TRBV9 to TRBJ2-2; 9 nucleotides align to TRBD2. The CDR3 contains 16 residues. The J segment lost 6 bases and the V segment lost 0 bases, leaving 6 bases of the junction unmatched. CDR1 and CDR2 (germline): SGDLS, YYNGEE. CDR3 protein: CASSVGLAGVSGELFF. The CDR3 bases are TGTGCCAGCAGCGTAGGGTTAGCGGGAGTCTCCGGGGAGCTGTTTTTT. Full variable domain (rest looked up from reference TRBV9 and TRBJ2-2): DSGVTQTPKHLITATGQRVTLRCSPRSGDLSVYWYQQSLDQGLQFLIQYYNGEERAKGNILERFSAQQFPDLHSELNLSSLELGDSALYFCASSVGLAGVSGELFFGEGSRLTVL.

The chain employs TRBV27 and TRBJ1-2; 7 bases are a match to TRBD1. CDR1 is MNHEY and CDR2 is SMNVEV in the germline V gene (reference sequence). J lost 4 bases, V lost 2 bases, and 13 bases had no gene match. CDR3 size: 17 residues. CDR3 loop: CASSLRARGQSPYGYTF. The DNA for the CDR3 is TGTGCCAGCAGTTTACGCGCAAGGGGACAGAGTCCCTATGGCTACACCTTC.

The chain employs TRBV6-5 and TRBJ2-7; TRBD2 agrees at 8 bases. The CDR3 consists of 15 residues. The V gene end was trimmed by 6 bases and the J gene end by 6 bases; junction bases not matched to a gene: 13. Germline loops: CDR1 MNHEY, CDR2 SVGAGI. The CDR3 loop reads CASSGGGRPSLEQYF. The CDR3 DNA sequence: TGTGCCAGCAGCGGGGGGGGACGCCCGTCTCTCGAGCAGTACTTC.